A selection of T cell receptor beta chains follows, all from one sample in a study of patients and donors after allogeneic stem cell transplantation. TCRdb recomputed calls from the RT-PCR reads with MiXCR, one row per CDR3 protein. The repertoire has around 12,000 distinct CDR3 sequences, 20% to 25% of them found once; the top ten carry about 51%. Specimen: blood, either unsorted or a sorted T cell fraction (not recorded which). The receptor source for this set is a human donor who was either an allogeneic HSCT recipient or a stem cell or donor lymphocyte infusion donor (not recorded which). It is not recorded whose cells these are; they may come from a transplant donor. Both conserved end residues are part of each CDR3. D genes are given only for firm matches. The size field is filled for only some rows; it gives once, few, many or a size class.

-,-,TRBV30,TRBJ1-1,TGTGCCTGGAGTTGGGGTAGCACTGAAGCTTTCTTT,CAWSWGSTEAFF
TRBD1,few,TRBV7-9,TRBJ1-1,TGTGCCAGCAGCCACAGGGGAAACACTGAAGCTTTCTTT,CASSHRGNTEAFF
-,-,TRBV20-1,TRBJ2-1,TGCAGTGCTAGTCCCACTGGGCCGTCGCGGTTCTTC,CSASPTGPSRFF
-,-,TRBV28,TRBJ2-5,TGTGCCAGCAGCCGCCGGGGCCCCGGGAAAGAGACCCAGTACTTC,CASSRRGPGKETQYF
TRBD2,-,TRBV6-2/TRBV6-3,TRBJ2-2,TGTGCCAGCAGTTTCCCCGTGCTAGCGGGACACACCGGGGAGCTGTTTTTT,CASSFPVLAGHTGELFF
-,-,TRBV20-1,TRBJ1-1,TGCAGTGCTCGACTTGCGGGGAGGACTGAAGCTTTCTTT,CSARLAGRTEAFF
-,many,TRBV12-3/TRBV12-4,TRBJ1-5,TGTGCCAGCAGTTTTATGCTCAATCAGCCCCAGCATTTT,CASSFMLNQPQHF
-,few,TRBV12-3/TRBV12-4,TRBJ1-3,TGTGCCAGCACCACACTAGACCCGGGGAACACCATATATTTT,CASTTLDPGNTIYF
-,many,TRBV4-3,TRBJ1-5,TGCGCCAGCAGCCAAGATTGGCCGGATAGCAATCAGCCCCAGCATTTT,CASSQDWPDSNQPQHF
TRBD1,few,TRBV10-3,TRBJ1-1,TGTGCCATCAGACCCGCCGGGACAGCCTGGACTGAAGCTTTCTTT,CAIRPAGTAWTEAFF
-,-,TRBV7-6,TRBJ1-3,TGTGCCAGCAGCTTAGCATCGGCTTCTTCTGGAAACACCATATATTTT,CASSLASASSGNTIYF
TRBD1,-,TRBV29-1,TRBJ2-5,TGCAGCGTTGAGACAGGGATCGAGACCCAGTACTTC,CSVETGIETQYF
TRBD2,-,TRBV12-3/TRBV12-4,TRBJ2-5,TGTGCCAGCAGTTTTCGGGGCGGGAGCGAGACCCAGTACTTC,CASSFRGGSETQYF
-,-,TRBV28,TRBJ2-5,TGTGCCAGCAGTTTTGCCGCTTTCCAAGAGACCCAGTACTTC,CASSFAAFQETQYF
-,few,TRBV28,TRBJ2-7,TGTGCCAGCAGAGAGGGATTCTACGAGCAGTACTTC,CASREGFYEQYF
-,-,TRBV6-2/TRBV6-3,TRBJ2-7,TGTGCCAGCAGTTACCCTGGGTTCGAGCAGTACTTC,CASSYPGFEQYF
-,-,TRBV12-3/TRBV12-4,TRBJ2-3,TGTGCCAGCAGTCGACTTTTCCGCACAGATACGCAGTATTTT,CASSRLFRTDTQYF
TRBD1,-,TRBV29-1,TRBJ1-1,TGCAGCGCGGCGACAGGGGTGAACACTGAAGCTTTCTTT,CSAATGVNTEAFF
-,few,TRBV28,TRBJ2-3,TGTGCCAGCAGTTCAGGGACTCTCACAGATACGCAGTATTTT,CASSSGTLTDTQYF
-,-,TRBV19,TRBJ1-2,TGTGCCAGTAGTAGCGGGGCGAGCGGAACGGCGGGCTACACCTTC,CASSSGASGTAGYTF
-,few,TRBV4-3,TRBJ1-2,TGCGCCAGCAGCCAAGAAGGCAGGGGCTATGGCTACACCTTC,CASSQEGRGYGYTF
-,-,TRBV4-1,TRBJ2-2,TGCGCCAGCAGCCATATACAGGGATCAAACACCGGGGAGCTGTTTTTT,CASSHIQGSNTGELFF
-,-,TRBV7-3,TRBJ1-1,TGTGCCAGCAGCTCCTCGGGGAGGGCTACTGAAGCTTTCTTT,CASSSSGRATEAFF
TRBD1,-,TRBV28,TRBJ1-5,TGTGCCAGCAGGGGACAGGGGGGAAGTTTGGGAAATCAGCCCCAGCATTTT,CASRGQGGSLGNQPQHF
TRBD1,few,TRBV18,TRBJ1-2,TGTGCCAGCTCACCAATCCGGACAGGGGAGGGCTATGGCTACACCTTC,CASSPIRTGEGYGYTF
TRBD1,many,TRBV2,TRBJ1-6,TGTGCCAGCAGGGAGACAGGGGGAAATTCACCCCTCCACTTT,CASRETGGNSPLHF
-,-,TRBV5-1,TRBJ1-1,TGCGCCAGCAGGCCAACGACGAACACTGAAGCTTTCTTT,CASRPTTNTEAFF
-,-,TRBV7-9,TRBJ1-2,TGTGCCAGCAGCTTAGCGCGAGGATTGGAGGACTATGGCTACACCTTC,CASSLARGLEDYGYTF
-,-,TRBV3-1,TRBJ1-2,TGTGCCAGCAGCCAGACGTGGGGTGGCTACACCTTC,CASSQTWGGYTF
TRBD2,medium-sized,TRBV20-1,TRBJ2-1,TGCAGTGCCCGCCCCCCTAGCGGGAGGGCCAATGAGCAGTTCTTC,CSARPPSGRANEQFF
-,many,TRBV5-8,TRBJ2-4,TGTGCCAGCAGCTTAGGGGTCCTAGCCAAAAACATTCAGTACTTC,CASSLGVLAKNIQYF
-,-,TRBV6-5,TRBJ1-6,TGTGCCAGCAGTCGGGGGGTCTCCTATAATTCACCCCTCCACTTT,CASSRGVSYNSPLHF
-,-,TRBV3-1,TRBJ1-4,TGTGCCAGCAGCCAAGACGGGGGCCGGGATGAAAAACTGTTTTTT,CASSQDGGRDEKLFF